The 19 T cell receptor beta chains reported below all come from one sample, sequenced in a study of identical twins. MiXCR, run by TCRdb on the 5' RACE reads, gives a single entry per CDR3 protein. The sample lists about 490,000 distinct CDR3 sequences, around 15% occurring once. The same sample was also used in a study of yellow fever vaccine responses in identical twins.

The material sequenced was CD4+ T cells sorted from blood. These TCRs come from a woman between 18 and 29 years old in good health.

This clonotype was counted only a few times. V gene TRBV20-1 combines with J gene TRBJ1-1; D uncertain. CDR1 is DFQATT, CDR2 SNEGSKA, per germline (reference sequence). V lost 8 bases to trimming and J lost 0 bases, with 16 bases between them. This CDR3 spans 14 amino acids. CDR3 protein: CSPTMGYMNTEAFF. The CDR3 DNA follows: TGCAGTCCTACGATGGGATACATGAACACTGAAGCTTTCTTT.

The chain combines TRBV10-1 with TRBJ2-4, with a weak D call TRBD2 (6 bases). Germline loops: CDR1 WNHNN, CDR2 SYGVQD (reference sequence). With 3 bases removed from V and 2 bases from J, the gap between germline ends came to 11 bases. The CDR3 consists of 15 residues. CDR3 region: CASSEGGGTKNIQYF. In nucleotides, the CDR3 is TGCGCCAGCAGTGAAGGTGGGGGGACCAAAAACATTCAGTACTTC.

This clonotype was detected a few times. The chain combines TRBV12-3 or TRBV12-4 with TRBJ1-2; D gene ambiguous. Trimming cost V 1 base and J 7 bases, with 19 bases left between them. The CDR3 totals 16 residues. CDR3 sequence: CASSLGSLLREGGYTF. DNA of the CDR3: TGTGCCAGCAGTTTAGGCAGCCTCCTAAGGGAAGGTGGCTACACCTTC.

In its sample, this clonotype was seen a few times. This chain links TRBV2 with TRBJ1-1, with a weak D call TRBD1 (5 bases). The V gene's germline CDR1 is SNHLY and CDR2 FYNNEI. The CDR3 has 14 residues. Deletions cut 2 bases from V and 13 bases from J, with 20 bases between. The CDR3 coding sequence is TGTGCCAGCAGTGAATTTACAGGTTTATTAGGTGGTTTCTTT. Protein sequence: CASSEFTGLLGGFF.

The genes are TRBV7-6 and TRBJ2-3, with 15 bases lining up with TRBD2. This CDR3 is 15 amino acids long. Germline trimming cut 5 bases from V and 6 bases from J; bases unmatched to any gene: 3. In germline, CDR1 is SGHVS, CDR2 FNYEAQ. Here the CDR3 DNA reads TGTGCCAGCAGCCGGACTAGCGGGGGGGCCGATACGCAGTATTTT. This gives the protein CASSRTSGGADTQYF.

This chain connects TRBV24-1 to TRBJ1-4; D perhaps matches TRBD1 (5 bases). In germline, CDR1 is KGHDR, CDR2 SFDVKD. V dropped 4 bases and J dropped 4 bases, with 6 bases sitting between them. The CDR3 consists of 13 residues. DNA of the CDR3: TGTGCCACCAGTGACAGGGTTAATGAAAAACTGTTTTTT. Translating it yields CATSDRVNEKLFF.

This clonotype showed up just a few times. The chain has TRBV11-2 and TRBJ2-1, with unresolved D. Trimming removed 3 bases at V and 4 bases at J, with 13 bases between. This CDR3 comprises 15 residues. Germline CDR1 and CDR2: SGHAT and FQNNGV. CDR3 sequence: CASSLVKTTYNEQFF. CDR3 nucleotide sequence: TGTGCCAGCAGCTTGGTGAAGACAACTTACAATGAGCAGTTCTTC. The full variable domain, in which reference TRBV11-2 and TRBJ2-1 provide the parts outside the CDR3, is EAGVAQSPRYKIIEKRQSVAFWCNPISGHATLYWYQQILGQGPKLLIQFQNNGVVDDSQLPKDRFSAERLKGVDSTLKIQPAKLEDSAVYLCASSLVKTTYNEQFFGPGTRLTVL.

The sample holds many counts of this clonotype. V usage is TRBV27 and J usage is TRBJ2-3; no clear D. V gave up 2 bases and J gave up 2 bases, with 8 bases separating them. CDR3 length: 14 residues. The germline CDR1 and CDR2 sequences are MNHEY and SMNVEV (reference sequence). The CDR3 loop is CASSLPASTDTQYF. CDR3 bases: TGTGCCAGCAGTTTACCCGCTTCCACAGATACGCAGTATTTT.

Only a few counts were recorded for this clonotype. The rearrangement links TRBV5-1 to TRBJ2-7, with TRBD2 matching 16 bases. The CDR3 has 19 amino acids. In germline, CDR1 is SGHRS, CDR2 YFSETQ. V was pared by 2 bases and J by 4 bases, with 12 bases of the junction left unmatched. This chain's CDR3 is CASSLVGTSGRAAGYEQYF. The CDR3 nucleotides read TGCGCCAGCAGCTTAGTGGGGACTAGCGGGAGGGCCGCTGGGTACGAGCAGTACTTC.

This clonotype was counted a few times. The V and J genes are TRBV6-2 or TRBV6-3 and TRBJ2-7, with 10 bases matching TRBD1. CDR3 length: 16 amino acids. Germline trimming cut 2 bases from V and 3 bases from J; bases unmatched to any gene: 7. Germline V gene lookup returns CDR1 MNHEY and CDR2 SVGEGT. The DNA of the CDR3 is TGTGCCAGCAGTTACCCGAGGACAGGGGGGAACTACGAGCAGTACTTC. This codes for CASSYPRTGGNYEQYF.

This clonotype was observed a handful of times. The chain recombines TRBV9 with TRBJ1-5; D unclear. The CDR3 has 17 residues. CDR1 is SGDLS, CDR2 YYNGEE, per germline. V was shortened by 0 bases and J by 0 bases, with 13 bases between the two germline ends. Here the CDR3 DNA reads TGTGCCAGCAGCGTAGCTATAGGAGAATATAGCAATCAGCCCCAGCATTTT. This sequence encodes CASSVAIGEYSNQPQHF.

This clonotype has just a few counts. The rearrangement uses TRBV20-1 and TRBJ2-5; D is ambiguous. Trimming removed 4 bases at V and 9 bases at J, with 9 bases between. CDR1 is DFQATT and CDR2 is SNEGSKA in the germline V gene (reference sequence). There are 10 residues in the CDR3. As DNA, the CDR3 is TGCAGTGCTACAGGACGGGCCCAGTACTTC. Its translation is CSATGRAQYF.

This clonotype was found a few times. V and J are TRBV29-1 and TRBJ2-2; D gene ambiguous. The CDR3 loop spans 12 amino acids. V lost 7 bases and J 6 bases, leaving 12 bases between the germline ends. Germline loops: CDR1 SQVTM, CDR2 ANQGSEA. CDR3 region: CSALKAAGELFF. In nucleotides, the CDR3 is TGCAGCGCCCTAAAGGCGGCCGGGGAGCTGTTTTTT.

CDR3 region: CSASGTGKVNEQYV. The CDR3 coding sequence is TGCAGTGCTAGCGGGACAGGGAAGGTCAACGAGCAGTACGTC. The chain couples TRBV20-1 to TRBJ2-7; TRBD1 agrees at 9 bases. Germline V gene data show CDR1 as DFQATT and CDR2 as SNEGSKA (reference sequence). Unmatched junction bases numbered 8, after V lost 3 bases and J lost 5 bases. This CDR3 contains 14 residues.

The gene calls are TRBV3-1 and TRBJ2-3; 15 bases match TRBD2. The V gene's germline CDR1 is LGHDT and CDR2 YNNKEL (reference sequence). The CDR3 is 17 residues long. V trimming: 1 base; J trimming: 7 bases; junction bases outside the gene matches: 6. CDR3 nucleotides: TGTGCCAGCAGCCAAGGCTTGGGACTAGCGGGAGGAAATACGCAGTATTTT. Residues: CASSQGLGLAGGNTQYF.

The V gene is TRBV14, the J gene TRBJ2-1, with 7 bases lining up with TRBD2. The CDR3 is 14 residues long. Germline CDR1 reads SGHDN; CDR2 reads FVKESK. After removal of 5 bases from V and 4 bases from J, the junction contained 5 bases not matched to a gene. The CDR3 loop reads CASSLRDYYNEQFF. The DNA for the CDR3 is TGTGCCAGCAGCTTACGGGACTATTACAATGAGCAGTTCTTC.

This clonotype was found a few times. The chain has TRBV28 and TRBJ2-2; D may match TRBD1 or TRBD2 (5 bases each). Germline values: CDR1 MDHEN, CDR2 SYDVKM. V was pared by 5 bases and J by 7 bases, with 17 bases between. The CDR3 consists of 15 residues. CDR3 DNA: TGTGCCAGCAGTCCTATCTTAGGGGACCTCGGGGAGCTGTTTTTT. Translating it yields CASSPILGDLGELFF.

The chain employs TRBV12-3 or TRBV12-4 and TRBJ2-1; the match to TRBD2 covers 8 bases. This CDR3 is 18 amino acids long. V gave up 5 bases and J gave up 6 bases; unmatched junction bases: 18. As DNA, the CDR3 is TGTGCCAGCAGTCGCGTAGACGGACTAGCCGGGACTGGCAATGAGCAGTTCTTC. Its protein product is CASSRVDGLAGTGNEQFF.

This clonotype has a handful of counts. The DNA of the CDR3 is TGTGCCAGCAGCCAAGAGGCTAGCGGGGGGTCACGAGAGACCCAGTACTTC. Its protein product is CASSQEASGGSRETQYF. V gene TRBV3-1 combines with J gene TRBJ2-5; the match to TRBD2 covers 11 bases. Losses at the gene ends were 0 bases for V and 4 bases for J; bases not matched to a gene: 7. There are 17 residues in the CDR3. In germline, CDR1 is LGHDT, CDR2 YNNKEL (reference sequence).